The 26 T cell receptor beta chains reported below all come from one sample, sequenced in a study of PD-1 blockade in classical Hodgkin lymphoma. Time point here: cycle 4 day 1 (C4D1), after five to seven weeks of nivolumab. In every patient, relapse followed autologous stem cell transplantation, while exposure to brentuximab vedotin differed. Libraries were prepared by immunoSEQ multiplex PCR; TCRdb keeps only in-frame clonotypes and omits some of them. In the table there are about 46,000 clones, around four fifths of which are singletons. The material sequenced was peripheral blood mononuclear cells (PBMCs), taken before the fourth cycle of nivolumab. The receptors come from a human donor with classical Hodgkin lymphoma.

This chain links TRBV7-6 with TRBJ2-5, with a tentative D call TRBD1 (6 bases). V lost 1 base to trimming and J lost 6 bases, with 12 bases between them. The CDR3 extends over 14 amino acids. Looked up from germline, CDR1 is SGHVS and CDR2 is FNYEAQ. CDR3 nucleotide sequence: TGTGCCAGCAGCTTAGAGCAGGGGCGGAAGACCCAGTACTTC. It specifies CASSLEQGRKTQYF.

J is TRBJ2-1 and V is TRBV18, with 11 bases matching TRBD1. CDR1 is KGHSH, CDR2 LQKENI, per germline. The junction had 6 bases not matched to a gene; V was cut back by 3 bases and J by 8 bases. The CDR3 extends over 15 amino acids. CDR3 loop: CASSPGQGAIYEQFF. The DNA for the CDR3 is TGTGCCAGCTCACCCGGACAGGGGGCGATTTATGAGCAGTTCTTC.

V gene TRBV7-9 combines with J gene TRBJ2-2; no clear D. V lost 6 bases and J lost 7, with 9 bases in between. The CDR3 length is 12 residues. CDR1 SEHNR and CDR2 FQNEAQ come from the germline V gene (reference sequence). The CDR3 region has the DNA TGTGCCAGCAGAGGTGTCCTCGGGGAGCTGTTTTTT. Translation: CASRGVLGELFF.

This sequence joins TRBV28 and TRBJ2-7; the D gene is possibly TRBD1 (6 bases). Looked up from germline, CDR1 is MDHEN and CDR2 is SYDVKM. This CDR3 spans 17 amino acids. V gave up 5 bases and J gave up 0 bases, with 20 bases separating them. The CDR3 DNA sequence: TGTGCCAGCAGTCCAAACCGGTGGACAGAGGACTCCTACGAGCAGTACTTC. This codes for CASSPNRWTEDSYEQYF.

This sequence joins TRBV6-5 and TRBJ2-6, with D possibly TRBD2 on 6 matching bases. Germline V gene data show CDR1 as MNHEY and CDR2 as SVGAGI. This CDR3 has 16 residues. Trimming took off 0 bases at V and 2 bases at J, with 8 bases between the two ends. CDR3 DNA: TGTGCCAGCAGTTACTCCGGCGGGACTGGGGCCAACGTCCTGACTTTC. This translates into CASSYSGGTGANVLTF.

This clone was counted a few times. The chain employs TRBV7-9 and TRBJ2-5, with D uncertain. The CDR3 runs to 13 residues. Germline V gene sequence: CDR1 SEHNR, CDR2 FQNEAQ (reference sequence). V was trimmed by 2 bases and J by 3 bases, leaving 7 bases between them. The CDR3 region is CASSLRAEETQYF. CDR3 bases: TGTGCCAGCAGCTTAAGGGCGGAAGAGACCCAGTACTTC.

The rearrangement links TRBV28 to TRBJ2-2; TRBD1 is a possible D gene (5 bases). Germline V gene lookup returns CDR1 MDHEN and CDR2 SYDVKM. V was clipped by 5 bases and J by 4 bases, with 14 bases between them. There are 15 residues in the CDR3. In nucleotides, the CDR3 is TGTGCCAGCAGTCCGTCTTTGGGGCCCACCGGGGAGCTGTTTTTT. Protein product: CASSPSLGPTGELFF.

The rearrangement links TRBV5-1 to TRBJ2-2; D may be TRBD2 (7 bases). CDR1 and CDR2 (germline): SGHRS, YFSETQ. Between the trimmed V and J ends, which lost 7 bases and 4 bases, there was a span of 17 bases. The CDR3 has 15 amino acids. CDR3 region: CASQRGGAGTGELFF. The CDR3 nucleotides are TGCGCCAGCCAACGAGGGGGGGCTGGCACCGGGGAGCTGTTTTTT.

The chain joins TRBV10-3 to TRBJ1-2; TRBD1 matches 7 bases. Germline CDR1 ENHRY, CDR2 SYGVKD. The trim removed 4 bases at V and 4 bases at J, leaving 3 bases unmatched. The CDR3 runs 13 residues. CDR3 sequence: CAISVGTVYGYTF. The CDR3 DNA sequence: TGTGCCATCAGTGTAGGGACAGTCTATGGCTACACCTTC.

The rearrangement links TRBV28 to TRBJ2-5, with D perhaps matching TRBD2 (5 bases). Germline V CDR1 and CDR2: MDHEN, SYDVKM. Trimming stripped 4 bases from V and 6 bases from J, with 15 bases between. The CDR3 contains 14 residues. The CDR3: CASSSFSGRQTQYF. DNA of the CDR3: TGTGCCAGCAGTTCCTTCTCGGGAAGGCAGACCCAGTACTTC.

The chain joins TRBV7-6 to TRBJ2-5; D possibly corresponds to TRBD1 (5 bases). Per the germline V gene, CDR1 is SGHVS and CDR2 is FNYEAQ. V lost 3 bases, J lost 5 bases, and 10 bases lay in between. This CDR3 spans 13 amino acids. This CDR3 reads CASSLQGRETQYF. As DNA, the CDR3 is TGTGCCAGCAGCTTGCAGGGAAGGGAGACCCAGTACTTC.

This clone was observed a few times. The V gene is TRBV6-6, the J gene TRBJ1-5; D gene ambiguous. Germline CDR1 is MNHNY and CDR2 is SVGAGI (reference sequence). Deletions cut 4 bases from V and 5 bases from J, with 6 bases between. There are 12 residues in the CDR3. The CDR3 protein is CASSSSDQPQHF. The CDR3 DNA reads TGTGCCAGCAGTTCAAGCGATCAGCCCCAGCATTTT.

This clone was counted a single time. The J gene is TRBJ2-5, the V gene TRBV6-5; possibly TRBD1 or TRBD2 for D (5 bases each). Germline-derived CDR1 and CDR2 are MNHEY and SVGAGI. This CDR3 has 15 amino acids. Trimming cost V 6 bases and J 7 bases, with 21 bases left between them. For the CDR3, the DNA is TGTGCCAGCAGGGCCGGGGCAGGCCTCGTCCGGACCCAGTACTTC. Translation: CASRAGAGLVRTQYF.

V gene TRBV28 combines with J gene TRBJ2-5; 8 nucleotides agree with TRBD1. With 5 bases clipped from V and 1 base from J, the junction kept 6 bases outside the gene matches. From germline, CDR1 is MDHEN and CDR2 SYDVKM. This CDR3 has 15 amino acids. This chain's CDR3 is CASSPFQGAQETQYF. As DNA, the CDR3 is TGTGCCAGCAGTCCCTTCCAGGGGGCCCAAGAGACCCAGTACTTC.

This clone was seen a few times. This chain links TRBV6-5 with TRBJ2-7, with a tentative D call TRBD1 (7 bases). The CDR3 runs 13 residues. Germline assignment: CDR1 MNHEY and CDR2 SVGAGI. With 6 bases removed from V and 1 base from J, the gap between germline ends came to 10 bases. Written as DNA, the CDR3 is TGTGCCAGCAGGTCAGGGGGGTCCTACGAGCAGTACTTC. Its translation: CASRSGGSYEQYF.

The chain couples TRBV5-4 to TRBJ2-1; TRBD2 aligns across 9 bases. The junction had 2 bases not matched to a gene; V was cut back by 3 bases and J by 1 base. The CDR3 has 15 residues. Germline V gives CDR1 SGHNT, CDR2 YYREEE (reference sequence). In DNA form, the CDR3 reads TGTGCCAGCAGCTCCGGACTAGCGTCCTACAATGAGCAGTTCTTC. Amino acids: CASSSGLASYNEQFF.

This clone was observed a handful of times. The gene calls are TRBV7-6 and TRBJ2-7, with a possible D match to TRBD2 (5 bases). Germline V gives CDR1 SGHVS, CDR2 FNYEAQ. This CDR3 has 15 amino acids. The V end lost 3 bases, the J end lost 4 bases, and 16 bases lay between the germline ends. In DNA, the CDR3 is TGTGCCAGCAGCTTGAGCGGCCACGAGGGATACGAGCAGTACTTC. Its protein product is CASSLSGHEGYEQYF. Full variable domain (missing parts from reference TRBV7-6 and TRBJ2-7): GAGVSQSPRYKVTKRGQDVALRCDPISGHVSLYWYRQALGQGPEFLTYFNYEAQQDKSGLPNDRFSAERPEGSISTLTIQRTEQRDSAMYRCASSLSGHEGYEQYFGPGTRLTVT.

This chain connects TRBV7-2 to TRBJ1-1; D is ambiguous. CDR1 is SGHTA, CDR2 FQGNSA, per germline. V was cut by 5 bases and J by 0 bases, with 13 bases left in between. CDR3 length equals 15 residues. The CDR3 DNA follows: TGTGCCAGCAGCCCAATTTTAGCAGTGAACACTGAAGCTTTCTTT. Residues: CASSPILAVNTEAFF.

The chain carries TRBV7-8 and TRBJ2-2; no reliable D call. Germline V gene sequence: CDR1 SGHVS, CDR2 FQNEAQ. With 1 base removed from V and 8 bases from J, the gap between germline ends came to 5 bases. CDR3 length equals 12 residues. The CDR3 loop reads CASSLERGELFF. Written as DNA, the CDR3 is TGTGCCAGCAGCTTAGAGAGGGGGGAGCTGTTTTTT.

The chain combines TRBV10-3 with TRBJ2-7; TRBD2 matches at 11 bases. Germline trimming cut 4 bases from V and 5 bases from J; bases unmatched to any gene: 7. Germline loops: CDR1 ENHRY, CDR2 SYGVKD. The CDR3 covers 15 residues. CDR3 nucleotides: TGTGCCATCAGTGTGGTAGCGGGAGGGTTCAACGAGCAGTACTTC. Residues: CAISVVAGGFNEQYF.

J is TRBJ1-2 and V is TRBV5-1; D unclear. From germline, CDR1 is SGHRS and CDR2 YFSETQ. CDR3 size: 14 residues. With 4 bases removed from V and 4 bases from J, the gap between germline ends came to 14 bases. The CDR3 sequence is CASSSLGGIYGYTF. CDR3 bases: TGCGCCAGCAGCAGCTTGGGCGGAATCTATGGCTACACCTTC.

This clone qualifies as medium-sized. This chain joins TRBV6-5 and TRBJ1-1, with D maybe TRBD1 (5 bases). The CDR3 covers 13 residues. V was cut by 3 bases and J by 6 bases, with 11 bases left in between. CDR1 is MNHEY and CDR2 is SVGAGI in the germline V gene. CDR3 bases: TGTGCCAGCAGTTATGGGGGTAGGTCTGAAGCTTTCTTT. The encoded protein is CASSYGGRSEAFF.

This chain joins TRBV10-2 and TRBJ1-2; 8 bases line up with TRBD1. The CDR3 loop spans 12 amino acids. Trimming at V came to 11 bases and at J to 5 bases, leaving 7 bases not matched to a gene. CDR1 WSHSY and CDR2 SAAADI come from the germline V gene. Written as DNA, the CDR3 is TGCGCCGGTACGGACAGGGAATATGGCTACACCTTC. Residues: CAGTDREYGYTF.

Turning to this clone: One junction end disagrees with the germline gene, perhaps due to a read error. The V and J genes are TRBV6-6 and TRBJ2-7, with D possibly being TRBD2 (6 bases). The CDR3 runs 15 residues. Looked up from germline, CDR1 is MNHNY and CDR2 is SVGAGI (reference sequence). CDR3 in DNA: TGTGCCACCAGTGACCCGTTAGCGGCTGCCTACGAGCAGTACTTC. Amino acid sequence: CATSDPLAAAYEQYF.

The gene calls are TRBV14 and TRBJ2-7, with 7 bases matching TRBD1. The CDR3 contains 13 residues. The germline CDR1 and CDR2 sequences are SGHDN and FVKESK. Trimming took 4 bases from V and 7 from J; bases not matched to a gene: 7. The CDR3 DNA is TGTGCCAGCAGCCCGACAGGGATGGAAGAGCAGTACTTC. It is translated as CASSPTGMEEQYF.

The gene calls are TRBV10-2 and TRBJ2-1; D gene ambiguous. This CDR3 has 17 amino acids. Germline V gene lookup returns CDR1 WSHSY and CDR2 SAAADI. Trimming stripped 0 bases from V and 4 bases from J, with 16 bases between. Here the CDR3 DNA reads TGCGCCAGCAGTGAGTCACTCAACAATAACATATACAATGAGCAGTTCTTC. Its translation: CASSESLNNNIYNEQFF.